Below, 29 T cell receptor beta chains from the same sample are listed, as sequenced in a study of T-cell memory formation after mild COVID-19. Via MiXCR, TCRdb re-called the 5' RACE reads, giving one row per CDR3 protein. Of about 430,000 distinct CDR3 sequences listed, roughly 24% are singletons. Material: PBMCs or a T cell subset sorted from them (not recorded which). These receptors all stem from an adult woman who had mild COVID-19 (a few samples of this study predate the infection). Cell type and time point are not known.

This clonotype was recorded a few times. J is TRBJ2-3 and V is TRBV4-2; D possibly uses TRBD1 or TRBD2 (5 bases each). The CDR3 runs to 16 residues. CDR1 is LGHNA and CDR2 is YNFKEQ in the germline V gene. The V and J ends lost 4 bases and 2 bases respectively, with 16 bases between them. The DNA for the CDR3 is TGTGCCAGCAGCCCACAGGAGTGGGGGTCCACAGATACGCAGTATTTT. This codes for CASSPQEWGSTDTQYF.

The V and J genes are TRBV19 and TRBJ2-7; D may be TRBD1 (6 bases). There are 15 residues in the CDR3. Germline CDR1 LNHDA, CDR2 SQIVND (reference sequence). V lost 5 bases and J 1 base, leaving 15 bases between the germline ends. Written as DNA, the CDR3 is TGTGCCAGTAGTCCCGTGGGGGCGGTTTCCTACGAGCAGTACTTC. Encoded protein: CASSPVGAVSYEQYF.

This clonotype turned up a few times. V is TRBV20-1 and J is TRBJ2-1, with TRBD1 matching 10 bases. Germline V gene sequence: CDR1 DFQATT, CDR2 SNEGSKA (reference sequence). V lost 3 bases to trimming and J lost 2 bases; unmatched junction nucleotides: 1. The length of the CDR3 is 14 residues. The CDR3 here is CSARGTGAYNEQFF. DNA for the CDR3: TGCAGTGCTAGGGGGACAGGGGCCTACAATGAGCAGTTCTTC.

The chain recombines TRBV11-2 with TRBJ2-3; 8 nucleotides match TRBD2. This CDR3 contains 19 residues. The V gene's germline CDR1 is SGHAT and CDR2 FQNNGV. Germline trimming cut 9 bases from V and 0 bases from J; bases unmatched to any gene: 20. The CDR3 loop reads CASRPGLDDRRASTDTQYF. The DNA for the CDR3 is TGTGCCAGTAGACCGGGACTAGACGATCGGAGGGCTAGCACAGATACGCAGTATTTT. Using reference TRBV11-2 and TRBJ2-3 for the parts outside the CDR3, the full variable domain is EAGVAQSPRYKIIEKRQSVAFWCNPISGHATLYWYQQILGQGPKLLIQFQNNGVVDDSQLPKDRFSAERLKGVDSTLKIQPAKLEDSAVYLCASRPGLDDRRASTDTQYFGPGTRLTVL.

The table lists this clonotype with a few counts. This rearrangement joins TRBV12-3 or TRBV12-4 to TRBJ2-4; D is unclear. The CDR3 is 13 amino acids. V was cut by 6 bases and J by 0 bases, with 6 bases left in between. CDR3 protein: CASRQIAKNIQYF. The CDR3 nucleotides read TGTGCCAGCAGACAGATAGCCAAAAACATTCAGTACTTC.

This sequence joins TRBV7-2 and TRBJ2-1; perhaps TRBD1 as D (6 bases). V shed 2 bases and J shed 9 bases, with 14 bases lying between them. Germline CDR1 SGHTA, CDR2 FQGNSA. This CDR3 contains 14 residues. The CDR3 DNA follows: TGTGCCAGCAGCTTAATCGGACAGAAAGTTGAGCAGTTCTTC. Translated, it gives CASSLIGQKVEQFF.

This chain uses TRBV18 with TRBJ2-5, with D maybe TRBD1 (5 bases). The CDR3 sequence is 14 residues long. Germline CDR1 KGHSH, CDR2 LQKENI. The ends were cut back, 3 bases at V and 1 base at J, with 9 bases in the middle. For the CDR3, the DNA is TGTGCCAGCTCACCTTTCCAGGGCCAAGAGACCCAGTACTTC. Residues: CASSPFQGQETQYF.

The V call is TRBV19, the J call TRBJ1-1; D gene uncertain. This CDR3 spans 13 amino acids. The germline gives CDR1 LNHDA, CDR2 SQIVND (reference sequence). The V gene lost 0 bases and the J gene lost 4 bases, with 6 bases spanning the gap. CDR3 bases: TGTGCCAGTAGTATAGACCTGCCCACTGAAGCTTTCTTT. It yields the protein CASSIDLPTEAFF.

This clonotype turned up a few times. CDR3 DNA: TGTGCCAGCAGCCAAGATCCGGGGAGCGGGAAGGGGTACGAGCAGTACTTC. Amino acids: CASSQDPGSGKGYEQYF. The J gene is TRBJ2-7, the V gene TRBV3-1; 7 bases are a match to TRBD2. Trimming at V came to 0 bases and at J to 4 bases, leaving 12 bases not matched to a gene. The CDR3 consists of 17 residues. Germline loops: CDR1 LGHDT, CDR2 YNNKEL (reference sequence).

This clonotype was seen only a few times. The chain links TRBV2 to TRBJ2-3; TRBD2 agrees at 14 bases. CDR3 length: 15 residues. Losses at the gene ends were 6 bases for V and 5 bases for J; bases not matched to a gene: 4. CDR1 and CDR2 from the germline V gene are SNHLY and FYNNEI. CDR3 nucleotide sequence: TGTGCCAGCAGGTTGGGACTAGCGGGGGTAGATACGCAGTATTTT. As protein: CASRLGLAGVDTQYF.

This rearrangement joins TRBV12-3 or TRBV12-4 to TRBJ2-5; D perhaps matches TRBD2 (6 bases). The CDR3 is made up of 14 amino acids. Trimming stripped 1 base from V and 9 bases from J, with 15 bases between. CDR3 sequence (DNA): TGTGCCAGCAGTTTAGGGCGGGACCGGCCGGCCCAGTACTTC. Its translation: CASSLGRDRPAQYF.

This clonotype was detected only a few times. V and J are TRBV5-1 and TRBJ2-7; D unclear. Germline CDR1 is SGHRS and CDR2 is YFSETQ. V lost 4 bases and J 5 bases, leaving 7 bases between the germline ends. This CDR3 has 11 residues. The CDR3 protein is CASSNWNEQYF. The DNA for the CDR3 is TGCGCCAGCAGCAACTGGAACGAGCAGTACTTC.

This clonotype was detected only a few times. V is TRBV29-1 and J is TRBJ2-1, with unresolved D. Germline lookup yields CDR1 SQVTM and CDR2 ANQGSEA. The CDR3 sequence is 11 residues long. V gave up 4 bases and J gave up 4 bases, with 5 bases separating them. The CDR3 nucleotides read TGCAGCGTTGCTAGATACAATGAGCAGTTCTTC. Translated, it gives CSVARYNEQFF.

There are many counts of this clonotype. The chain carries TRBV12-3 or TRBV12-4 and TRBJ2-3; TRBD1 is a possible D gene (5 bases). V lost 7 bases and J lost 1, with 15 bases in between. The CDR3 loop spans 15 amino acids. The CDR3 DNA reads TGTGCCAGCACCCCGGCCGGACAAGGCACAGATACGCAGTATTTT. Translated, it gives CASTPAGQGTDTQYF.

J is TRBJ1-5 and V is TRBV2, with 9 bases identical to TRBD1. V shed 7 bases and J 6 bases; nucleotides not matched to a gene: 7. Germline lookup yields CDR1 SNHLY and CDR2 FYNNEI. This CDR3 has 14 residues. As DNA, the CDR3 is TGTGCCAGCAATGGGGACAGGGTGGCTCAGCCCCAGCATTTT. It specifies CASNGDRVAQPQHF.

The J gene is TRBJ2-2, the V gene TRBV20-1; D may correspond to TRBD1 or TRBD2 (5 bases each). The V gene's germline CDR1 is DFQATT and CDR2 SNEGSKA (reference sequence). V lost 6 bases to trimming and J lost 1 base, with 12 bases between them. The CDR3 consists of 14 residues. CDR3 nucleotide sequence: TGCAGTGCCCCGAGGGGCGGGAACACCGGGGAGCTGTTTTTT. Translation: CSAPRGGNTGELFF.

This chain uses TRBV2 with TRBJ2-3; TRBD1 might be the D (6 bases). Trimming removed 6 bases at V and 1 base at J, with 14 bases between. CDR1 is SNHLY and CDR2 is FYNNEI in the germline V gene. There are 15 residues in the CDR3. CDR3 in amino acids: CASSRQAKGTDTQYF. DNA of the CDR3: TGTGCCAGCAGCAGACAGGCTAAGGGCACAGATACGCAGTATTTT.

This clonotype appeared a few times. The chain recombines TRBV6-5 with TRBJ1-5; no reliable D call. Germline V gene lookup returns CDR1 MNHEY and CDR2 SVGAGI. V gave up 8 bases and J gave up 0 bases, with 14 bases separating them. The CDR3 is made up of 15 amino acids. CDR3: CASVPSMYSNQPQHF. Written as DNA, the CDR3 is TGTGCCAGCGTCCCGTCGATGTATAGCAATCAGCCCCAGCATTTT.

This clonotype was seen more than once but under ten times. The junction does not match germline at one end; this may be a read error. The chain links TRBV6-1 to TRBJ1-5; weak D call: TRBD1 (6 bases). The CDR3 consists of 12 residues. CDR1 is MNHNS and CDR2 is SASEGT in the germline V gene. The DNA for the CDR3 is TGTGCCAGCAGGGCAGGGGCCCGGACCCACCTTTTT. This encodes CASRAGARTHLF.

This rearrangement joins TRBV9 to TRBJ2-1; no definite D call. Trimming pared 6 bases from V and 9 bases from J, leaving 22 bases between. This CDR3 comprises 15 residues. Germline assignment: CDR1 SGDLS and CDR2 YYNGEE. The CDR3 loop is CASNRDPGSASEQFF. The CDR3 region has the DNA TGTGCCAGCAATAGAGACCCTGGTTCTGCTTCTGAGCAGTTCTTC.

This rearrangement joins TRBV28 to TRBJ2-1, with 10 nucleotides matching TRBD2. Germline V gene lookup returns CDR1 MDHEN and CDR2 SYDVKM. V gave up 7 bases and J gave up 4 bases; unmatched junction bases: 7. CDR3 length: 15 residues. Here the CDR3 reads CASTPGLAVYNEQFF. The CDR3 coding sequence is TGTGCCAGCACCCCCGGACTAGCGGTTTACAATGAGCAGTTCTTC.

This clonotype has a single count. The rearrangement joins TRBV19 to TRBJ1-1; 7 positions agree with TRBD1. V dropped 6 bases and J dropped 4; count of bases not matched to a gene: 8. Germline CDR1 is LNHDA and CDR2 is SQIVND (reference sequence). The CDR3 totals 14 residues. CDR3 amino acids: CASRRGDSLTEAFF. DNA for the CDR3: TGTGCCAGTAGAAGAGGGGACAGCCTCACTGAAGCTTTCTTT.

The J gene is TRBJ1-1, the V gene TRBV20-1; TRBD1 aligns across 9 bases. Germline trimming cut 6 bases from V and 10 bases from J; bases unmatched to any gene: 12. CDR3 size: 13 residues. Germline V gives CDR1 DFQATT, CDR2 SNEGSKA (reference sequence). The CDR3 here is CSAQRTGAGVAFF. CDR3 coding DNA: TGCAGTGCCCAGAGGACAGGGGCCGGAGTAGCTTTCTTT.

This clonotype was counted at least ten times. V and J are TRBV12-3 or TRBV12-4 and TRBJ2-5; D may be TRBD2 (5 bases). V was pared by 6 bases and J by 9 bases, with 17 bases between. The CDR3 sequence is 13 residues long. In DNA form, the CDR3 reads TGTGCCAGCAGAGATAGCGTTCTAGGGTCCCAGTACTTC. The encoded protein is CASRDSVLGSQYF.

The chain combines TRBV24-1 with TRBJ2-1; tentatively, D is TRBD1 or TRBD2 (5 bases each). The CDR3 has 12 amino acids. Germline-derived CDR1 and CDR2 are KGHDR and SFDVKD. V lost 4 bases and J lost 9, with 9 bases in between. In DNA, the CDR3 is TGTGCCACCAGTGAGGGACCACGTGAGCAGTTCTTC. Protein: CATSEGPREQFF.

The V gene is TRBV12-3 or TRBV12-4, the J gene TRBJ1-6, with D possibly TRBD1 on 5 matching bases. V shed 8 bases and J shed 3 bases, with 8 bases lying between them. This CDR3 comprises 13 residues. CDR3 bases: TGTGCCAGCGGAGGGGTCTATAATTCACCCCTCCACTTT. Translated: CASGGVYNSPLHF.

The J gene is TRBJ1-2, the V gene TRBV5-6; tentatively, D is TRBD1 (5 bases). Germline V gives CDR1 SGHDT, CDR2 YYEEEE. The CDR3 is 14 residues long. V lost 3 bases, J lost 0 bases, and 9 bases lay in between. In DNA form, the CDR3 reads TGTGCCAGCAGCTCGACAGTAGCTAACTATGGCTACACCTTC. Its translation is CASSSTVANYGYTF.

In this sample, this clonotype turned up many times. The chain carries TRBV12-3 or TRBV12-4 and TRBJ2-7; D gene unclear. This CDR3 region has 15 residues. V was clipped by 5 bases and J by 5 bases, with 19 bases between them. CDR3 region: CASSTDGNGPHEQYF. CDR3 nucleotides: TGTGCCAGCAGTACGGATGGGAACGGGCCGCACGAGCAGTACTTC.

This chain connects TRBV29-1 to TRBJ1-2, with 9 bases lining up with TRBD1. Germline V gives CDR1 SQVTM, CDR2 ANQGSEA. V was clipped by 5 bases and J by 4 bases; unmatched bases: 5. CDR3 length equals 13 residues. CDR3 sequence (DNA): TGCAGCGTTTCGACAGGGGGTTTCTATGGCTACACCTTC. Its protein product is CSVSTGGFYGYTF.